This entry features one T cell receptor beta chain sequence. Antigen unknown. This specimen belongs to a study of blood T cells in healthy people across ages. Study-wide points: Those diversity estimates obtained from one million T cells were thought to be underestimates.

Per individual sample, total RNA of at least 5 micrograms was extracted. This CDR3 has 17 residues. V lost 0 bases, J lost 5 bases, and 18 bases lay in between. Germline CDR1 SEHNR, CDR2 FQNEAQ (reference sequence). A sample-barcoded 5' primer and a J-beta primer mix were used in a second PCR of about 7 to 11 cycles. TCRdb processed the 5' RACE reads anew with MiXCR; each CDR3 protein has one entry. Here the sample spans roughly 700,000 distinct CDR3 sequences, roughly 25% being singletons. The same data also contributed to another study, on T cells of mothers and their children.

Sample: blood. The V gene is TRBV7-9, the J gene TRBJ2-3; the D gene is possibly TRBD2 (6 bases). The clonotype originates from a boy between 10 and 17 years old in good health. The CDR3 region has the DNA TGTGCCAGCAGCTTAGCCCCGGCCCCCCTGGGGGGAGATACGCAGTATTTT. Protein sequence: CASSLAPAPLGGDTQYF.